The 9 T cell receptor beta chains presented below share a single source sample, sequenced in a study of neurological immune-mediated disorders. One entry per CDR3 protein, called by TCRdb with MiXCR from the 5' RACE reads. The data contain about 48,000 distinct CDR3 sequences, 10% to 13% of them seen just once; the ten biggest clones take up about 20%. The source material was PBMCs. The receptors originated from a woman aged 40 to 49 with HTLV-1-associated myelopathy (HAM/TSP).

At least ten counts were recorded for this clonotype. The chain is built from TRBV4-1 and TRBJ2-3; D may be TRBD2 (6 bases). Germline CDR1 reads MGHRA; CDR2 reads YSYEKL. The V and J ends lost 1 base and 5 bases respectively, with 13 bases between them. This CDR3 is 15 amino acids long. Here the CDR3 DNA reads TGCGCCAGCAGCCAAGGAGGAGGGGCGGGAGATACGCAGTATTTT. Its protein product is CASSQGGGAGDTQYF.

This clonotype was recorded many times. J is TRBJ2-1 and V is TRBV6-2 or TRBV6-3, with D uncertain. V dropped 6 bases and J dropped 9 bases, with 9 bases sitting between them. The V gene's germline CDR1 is MNHEY and CDR2 SVGEGT. The CDR3 is 11 amino acids. The chain's CDR3 is CASRVGREQFF. The CDR3 DNA reads as TGTGCCAGCAGGGTAGGGCGTGAGCAGTTCTTC.

This clonotype showed up many times. The chain uses TRBV6-6 and TRBJ1-3; D is uncertain. The CDR3 runs 13 residues. V lost 7 bases to trimming and J lost 2 bases, with 9 bases between them. CDR1 and CDR2 from the germline V gene are MNHNY and SVGAGI (reference sequence). This CDR3 reads CASKEGPGNTIYF. Here the CDR3 DNA reads TGTGCCAGCAAGGAGGGTCCTGGAAACACCATATATTTT.

This clonotype was seen at least ten times. This chain connects TRBV20-1 to TRBJ2-5, with 8 bases aligning to TRBD2. V shed 0 bases, J shed 5 bases, and the junction held 8 bases outside the gene matches. The CDR3 consists of 15 residues. Germline assignment: CDR1 DFQATT and CDR2 SNEGSKA (reference sequence). CDR3 sequence reads: CSARDQNGGAETQYF. The CDR3 region has the DNA TGCAGTGCTAGAGATCAGAACGGGGGGGCGGAGACCCAGTACTTC.

This clonotype showed up many times. The V and J genes are TRBV29-1 and TRBJ2-3; either TRBD1 or TRBD2 may fit D (5 bases each). This CDR3 has 13 amino acids. CDR1 and CDR2 from the germline V gene are SQVTM and ANQGSEA. V lost 7 bases, J lost 4 bases, and 15 bases lay in between. The CDR3 loop reads CSGGLGPPDTQYF. The CDR3 DNA reads TGCAGCGGAGGATTGGGACCCCCAGATACGCAGTATTTT.

The chain carries TRBV28 and TRBJ1-1; D is unclear. The CDR3 is made up of 14 amino acids. CDR1 and CDR2 (germline): MDHEN, SYDVKM. V lost 7 bases to trimming and J lost 4 bases, with 16 bases between them. The CDR3 sequence: CASTPSVKATEAFF. CDR3 in DNA: TGTGCCAGCACCCCTAGTGTAAAGGCCACTGAAGCTTTCTTT. The whole variable domain, filled in from reference TRBV28 and TRBJ1-1, reads DVKVTQSSRYLVKRTGEKVFLECVQDMDHENMFWYRQDPGLGLRLIYFSYDVKMKEKGDIPEGYSVSREKKERFSLILESASTNQTSMYLCASTPSVKATEAFFGQGTRLTVV.

This clonotype appeared many times. The rearrangement joins TRBV6-6 to TRBJ1-1; possible D gene TRBD1, 5 bases. With 5 bases removed from V and 7 bases from J, the gap between germline ends came to 17 bases. The CDR3 loop spans 14 amino acids. Germline CDR1 and CDR2: MNHNY and SVGAGI (reference sequence). DNA for the CDR3: TGTGCCAGCAGTGACCGCGGACATTACGGTGAAGCTTTCTTT. This gives the protein CASSDRGHYGEAFF.

This clonotype was detected many times. This chain links TRBV9 with TRBJ2-3; TRBD2 agrees at 8 bases. CDR3 length equals 17 residues. The J segment lost 8 bases and the V segment lost 0 bases, leaving 14 bases of the junction unmatched. Germline V gene lookup returns CDR1 SGDLS and CDR2 YYNGEE. CDR3 protein: CASSVAGGGTTISTQYF. DNA of the CDR3: TGTGCCAGCAGCGTAGCGGGGGGGGGGACTACGATCTCTACGCAGTATTTT.

This clonotype appeared many times. The V and J genes are TRBV20-1 and TRBJ2-1; either TRBD1 or TRBD2 may fit D (5 bases each). Trimming cost V 3 bases and J 14 bases, with 17 bases left between them. CDR3 length: 12 amino acids. Germline V CDR1 and CDR2: DFQATT, SNEGSKA (reference sequence). The CDR3 loop reads CSASEGQNREFF. In DNA form, the CDR3 reads TGCAGTGCTAGTGAGGGGCAAAATAGGGAGTTCTTC.